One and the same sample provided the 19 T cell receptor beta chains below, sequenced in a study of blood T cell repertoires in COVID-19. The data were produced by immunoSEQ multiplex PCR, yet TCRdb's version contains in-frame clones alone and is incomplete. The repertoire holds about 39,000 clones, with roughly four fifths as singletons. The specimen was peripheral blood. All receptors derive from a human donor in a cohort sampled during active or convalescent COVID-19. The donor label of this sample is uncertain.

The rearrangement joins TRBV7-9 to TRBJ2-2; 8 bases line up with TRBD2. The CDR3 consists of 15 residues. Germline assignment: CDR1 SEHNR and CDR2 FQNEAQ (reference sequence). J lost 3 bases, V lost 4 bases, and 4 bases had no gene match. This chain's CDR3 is CASSYGRAYTGELFF. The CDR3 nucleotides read TGTGCCAGCAGCTACGGGAGGGCCTACACCGGGGAGCTGTTTTTT.

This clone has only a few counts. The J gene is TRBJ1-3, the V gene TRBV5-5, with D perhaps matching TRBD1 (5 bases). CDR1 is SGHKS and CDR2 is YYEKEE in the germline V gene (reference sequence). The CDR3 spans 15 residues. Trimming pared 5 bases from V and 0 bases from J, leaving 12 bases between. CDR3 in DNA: TGTGCCAGCAGTTTCGACAGTTACTCTGGAAACACCATATATTTT. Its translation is CASSFDSYSGNTIYF. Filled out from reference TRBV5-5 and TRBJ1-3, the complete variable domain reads DAGVTQSPTHLIKTRGQQVTLRCSPISGHKSVSWYQQVLGQGPQFIFQYYEKEERGRGNFPDRFSARQFPNYSSELNVNALLLGDSALYLCASSFDSYSGNTIYFGEGSWLTVV.

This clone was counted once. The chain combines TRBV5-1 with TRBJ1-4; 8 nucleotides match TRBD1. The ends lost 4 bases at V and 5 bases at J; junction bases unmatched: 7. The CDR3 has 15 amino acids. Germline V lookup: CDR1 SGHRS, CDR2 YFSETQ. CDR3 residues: CASSEGDRRNEKLFF. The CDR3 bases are TGCGCCAGCAGCGAGGGGGACAGGAGAAATGAAAAACTGTTTTTT.

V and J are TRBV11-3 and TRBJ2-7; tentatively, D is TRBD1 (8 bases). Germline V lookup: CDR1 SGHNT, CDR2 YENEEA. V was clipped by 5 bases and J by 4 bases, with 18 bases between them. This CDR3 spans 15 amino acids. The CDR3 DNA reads TGTGCCAGCAGCCTTGGACAGGGAGGGAGGTACGAGCAGTACTTC. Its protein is CASSLGQGGRYEQYF.

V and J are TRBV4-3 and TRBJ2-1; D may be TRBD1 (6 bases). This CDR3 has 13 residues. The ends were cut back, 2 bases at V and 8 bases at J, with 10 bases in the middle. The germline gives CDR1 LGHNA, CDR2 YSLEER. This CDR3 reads CASSQLRGYEQFF. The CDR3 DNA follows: TGCGCCAGCAGCCAACTGAGGGGGTATGAGCAGTTCTTC.

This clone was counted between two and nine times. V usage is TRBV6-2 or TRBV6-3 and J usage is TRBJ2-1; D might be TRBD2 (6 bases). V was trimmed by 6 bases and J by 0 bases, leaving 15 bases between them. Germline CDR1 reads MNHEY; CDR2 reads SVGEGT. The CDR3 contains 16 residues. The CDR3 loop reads CASSTIAVSSYNEQFF. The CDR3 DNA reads TGTGCCAGCAGCACAATAGCGGTGAGCTCCTACAATGAGCAGTTCTTC.

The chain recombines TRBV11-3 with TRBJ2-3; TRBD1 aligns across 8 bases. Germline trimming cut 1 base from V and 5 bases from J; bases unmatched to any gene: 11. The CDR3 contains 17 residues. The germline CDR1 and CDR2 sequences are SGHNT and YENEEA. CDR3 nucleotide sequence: TGTGCCAGCAGCTTAGGGGTCGCCGGACAGGGAGTAGATACGCAGTATTTT. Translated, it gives CASSLGVAGQGVDTQYF.

Written as DNA, the CDR3 is TGTGCCAGCAGCTCAGGGGGCCCAGCTAACTATGGCTACACCTTC. It yields the protein CASSSGGPANYGYTF. The chain recombines TRBV6-5 with TRBJ1-2; 8 positions match TRBD1. CDR3 length equals 15 residues. V lost 6 bases, J lost 0 bases, and 6 bases stayed unmatched. From germline, CDR1 is MNHEY and CDR2 SVGAGI.

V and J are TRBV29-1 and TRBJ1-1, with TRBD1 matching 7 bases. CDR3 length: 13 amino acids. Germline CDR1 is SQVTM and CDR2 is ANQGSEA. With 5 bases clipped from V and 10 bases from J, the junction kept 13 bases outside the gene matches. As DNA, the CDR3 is TGCAGCGTTCGGGACAGAGGGTTCGGTGGAGCTTTCTTT. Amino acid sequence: CSVRDRGFGGAFF.

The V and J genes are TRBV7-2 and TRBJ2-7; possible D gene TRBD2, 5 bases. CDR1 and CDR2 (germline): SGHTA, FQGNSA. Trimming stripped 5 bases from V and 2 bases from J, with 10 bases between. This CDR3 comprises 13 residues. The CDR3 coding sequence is TGTGCCAGCAGCCTCCTCGGGACCTACGAGCAGTACTTC. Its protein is CASSLLGTYEQYF.

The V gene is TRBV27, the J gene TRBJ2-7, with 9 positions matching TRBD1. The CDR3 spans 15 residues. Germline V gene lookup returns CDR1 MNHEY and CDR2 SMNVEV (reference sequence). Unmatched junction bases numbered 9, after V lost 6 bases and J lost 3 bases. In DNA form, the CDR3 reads TGTGCCAGCAGCAAACAGGGGGCGAGCTTCTACGAGCAGTACTTC. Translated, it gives CASSKQGASFYEQYF.

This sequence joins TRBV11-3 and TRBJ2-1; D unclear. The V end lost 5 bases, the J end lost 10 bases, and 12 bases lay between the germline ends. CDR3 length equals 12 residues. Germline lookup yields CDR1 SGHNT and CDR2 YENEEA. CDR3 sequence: CASSPPGSEQFF. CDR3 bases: TGTGCCAGCAGCCCACCGGGTAGCGAGCAGTTCTTC.

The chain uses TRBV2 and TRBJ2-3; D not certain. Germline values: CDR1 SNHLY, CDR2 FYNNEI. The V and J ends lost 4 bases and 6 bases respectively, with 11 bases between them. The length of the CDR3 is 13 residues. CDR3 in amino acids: CASSVFPADTQYF. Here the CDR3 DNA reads TGTGCCAGCAGTGTATTTCCCGCGGATACGCAGTATTTT.

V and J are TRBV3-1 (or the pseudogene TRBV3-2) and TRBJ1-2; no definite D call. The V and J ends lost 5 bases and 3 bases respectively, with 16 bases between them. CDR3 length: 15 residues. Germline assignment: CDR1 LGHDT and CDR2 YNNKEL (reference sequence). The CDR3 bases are TGTGCCAGCAGCTCCCATGGCTTACGGGACTATGGCTACACCTTC. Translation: CASSSHGLRDYGYTF.

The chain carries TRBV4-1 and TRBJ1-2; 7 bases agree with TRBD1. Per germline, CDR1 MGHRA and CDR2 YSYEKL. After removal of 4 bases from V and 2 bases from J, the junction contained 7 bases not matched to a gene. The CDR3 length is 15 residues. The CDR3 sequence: CASSPSTGNNYGYTF. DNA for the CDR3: TGCGCCAGCAGCCCATCGACAGGGAACAACTATGGCTACACCTTC.

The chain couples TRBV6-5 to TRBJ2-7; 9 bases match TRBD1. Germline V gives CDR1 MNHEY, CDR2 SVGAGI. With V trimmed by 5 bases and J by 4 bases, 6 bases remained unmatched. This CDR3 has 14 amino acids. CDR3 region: CASSRDRDLYEQYF. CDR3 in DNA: TGTGCCAGCAGTCGGGACAGGGACTTATACGAGCAGTACTTC.

The CDR3 DNA reads TGTGCCAGTAGCCAGGGGGCAACAGATACGCAGTATTTT. Translation gives CASSQGATDTQYF. The chain is built from TRBV19 and TRBJ2-3, with TRBD1 matching 8 bases. V lost 6 bases and J lost 3; bases outside the gene matches: 2. The CDR3 loop spans 13 amino acids. Germline loops: CDR1 LNHDA, CDR2 SQIVND (reference sequence).

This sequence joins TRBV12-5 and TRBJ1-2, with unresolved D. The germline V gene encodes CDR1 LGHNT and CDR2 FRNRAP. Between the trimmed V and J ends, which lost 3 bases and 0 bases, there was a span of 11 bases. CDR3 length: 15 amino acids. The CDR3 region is CASGFLGRSNYGYTF. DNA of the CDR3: TGTGCTAGTGGTTTTTTAGGCAGGTCTAACTATGGCTACACCTTC.

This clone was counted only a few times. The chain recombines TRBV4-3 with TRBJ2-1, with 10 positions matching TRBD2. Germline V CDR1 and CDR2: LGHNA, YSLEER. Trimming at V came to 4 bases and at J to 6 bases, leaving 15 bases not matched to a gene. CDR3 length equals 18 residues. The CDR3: CASSLHHYTSGAINEQFF. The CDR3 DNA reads TGCGCCAGCAGCCTCCATCACTACACTAGCGGGGCAATCAATGAGCAGTTCTTC.